The clone carrying this T cell receptor (beta chain) was detected once. The germline V gene has CDR1 MGHDK and CDR2 SYGVNS. The V and J ends lost 4 bases and 1 base, in that order; junction bases with no gene match: 3. The CDR3 extends over 14 amino acids. This record belongs to a study of cytomegalovirus exposure and HLA in healthy donors. Study in general: T cells numbering about 179 million yielded some 100 million unique TCR beta sequences in an earlier analysis.

Use of 60 Vbeta and 13 Jbeta primers characterized the PCR. Measured with immunoSEQ multiplex PCR; TCRdb has only the in-frame clones, and not every one. The sample includes about 180,000 clones, roughly 82% of them seen just once. Material for sequencing was PBMCs. This sequence originates from a man aged 35-49 years in good health and CMV-seronegative. The chain carries TRBV25-1 and TRBJ2-7; 8 positions agree with TRBD1. CDR3 sequence (DNA): TGTGCCAGCAGTGTTACAGGGGGGTCCTACGAGCAGTACTTC. This sequence encodes CASSVTGGSYEQYF.